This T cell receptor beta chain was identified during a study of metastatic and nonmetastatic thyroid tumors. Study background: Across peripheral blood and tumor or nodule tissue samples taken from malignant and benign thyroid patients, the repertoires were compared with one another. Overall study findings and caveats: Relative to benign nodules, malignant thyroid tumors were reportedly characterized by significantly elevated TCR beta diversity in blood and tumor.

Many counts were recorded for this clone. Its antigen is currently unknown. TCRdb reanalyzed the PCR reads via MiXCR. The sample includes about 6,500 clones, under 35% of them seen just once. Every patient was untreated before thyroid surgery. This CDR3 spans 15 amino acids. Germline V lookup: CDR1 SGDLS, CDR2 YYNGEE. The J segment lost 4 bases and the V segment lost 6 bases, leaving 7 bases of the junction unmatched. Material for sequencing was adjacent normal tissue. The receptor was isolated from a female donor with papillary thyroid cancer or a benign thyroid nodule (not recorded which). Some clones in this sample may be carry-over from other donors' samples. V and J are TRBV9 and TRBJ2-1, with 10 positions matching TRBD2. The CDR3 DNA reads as TGTGCCAGCAAGGGACTAGCGAGACCTTACAATGAGCAGTTCTTC. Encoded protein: CASKGLARPYNEQFF.